The clone carrying this T cell receptor beta chain appeared a few times. Its antigen remains unidentified. The junction shows a germline mismatch at one end, possibly a read error. Amplification yielded TCR beta CDR3 regions, with RNA transcripts as the source. Carried out on the TCR CDR3, a first-round RT-PCR used the HTBI primer set. TCRdb reprocessed the multiplex PCR reads with MiXCR, giving one entry per CDR3 protein. Counted here are fewer than 350,000 distinct CDR3 sequences, 21% occurring once; the ten biggest clones make up roughly 52%. The data stem from a study of T cells in Graves' hyperthyroidism and ophthalmopathy. At the level of the study: At initial diagnosis, before any treatment had begun, peripheral blood was obtained.

The study's findings and limits: In the blood, most expanded thyroid clonotypes above 0.001 appeared as well.

The CDR3 consists of 15 residues. Germline CDR1 reads SGHTA; CDR2 reads FQGTGA. The specimen was blood. This clonotype was sampled from a woman in her forties or fifties with Graves' hyperthyroidism. The chain employs TRBV7-3 and TRBJ2-1; TRBD2 agrees at 8 bases. CDR3 in amino acids: CANSLKLADYNEQFF. The CDR3 DNA reads TGTGCCAACAGCTTAAAACTAGCGGACTACAATGAGCAGTTCTTC.